This paragraph covers one TCR beta chain sequence. Its matching antigen is unknown. The sample belongs to a study of radiation and T cells in renal cell carcinoma. Study outcomes and limitations: No pretreatment tumor biopsies were available for baseline clonotypes. From baseline, blood top tumor clonotypes peaked at 2 weeks post-radiation.

Trimming left V 8 bases short and J 1 base short, with 11 bases between. The length of the CDR3 is 13 residues. Germline CDR1 reads LGHNA; CDR2 reads YSLEER. The repertoire was sequenced with immunoSEQ multiplex PCR; TCRdb's copy has only in-frame clones and lacks some. The sample contains about 170,000 clones, 88% of which appear only once. Noted time point: blood 4 weeks post-SBRT, at nephrectomy. Regarding treatment: 15 Gy SBRT to primary tumor, nephrectomy 4 weeks later. Nephrectomy followed 15 Gy stereotactic body radiation by 4 weeks. The rearrangement joins TRBV4-3 to TRBJ1-1, with no clear D. This clonotype was sampled from a woman aged 45-60 years with renal cell carcinoma. The source was blood, collected from a patient whose treatment included radiotherapy and nephrectomy. As DNA, the CDR3 is TGCGCCAGCTCGAGGACGGCGAACACTGAAGCTTTCTTT. Protein: CASSRTANTEAFF.